Listed below are T cell receptor beta chains from one sample, sequenced in a study of T-cell memory formation after mild COVID-19. TCRdb itself ran the 5' RACE reads through MiXCR, one entry per CDR3 protein. The table includes tens of thousands of distinct CDR3 sequences, roughly a sixth detected once. The sample consisted of PBMCs or a T cell subset sorted from them (not recorded which). The source is an adult who had mild COVID-19 (a few samples of this study predate the infection). Cell type and time point are not known. CDR3s leave out the opening cysteine and the closing phenylalanine or tryptophan.

V gene,CDR3 protein
TRBV12-3/TRBV12-4,ASRDSSKGYEQY
TRBV27,ASSYHRDTEQF
TRBV5-1,ASSLTSGGINTQY
TRBV5-1,ASSLAQGNRGELF
TRBV30,AWSLAEDTQY
TRBV6-2/TRBV6-3,ASNSRGAEAF
TRBV7-2,ASSLAMGNEQF
TRBV7-9,ASSLDGLYT
TRBV18,ASSPRPTGADEAF
TRBV19,ASSIDSTWYGYT
TRBV11-3,ASSSRQGSNTGELF
TRBV7-6,ASPSIFDRGENEQY
TRBV20-1,SAQDRPPSTDTQY
TRBV3-1,ASSQDERGTQY
TRBV7-9,ASSQGLAGLAKNIQY
TRBV11-2,ASSQKSKDLEQF
TRBV6-6,ASSYFGGAETQY
TRBV18,ASSPARPNHSGANVLT
TRBV12-3/TRBV12-4,ASRIGGGNTDTQY
TRBV7-6,ASSLVVMDGVSADHYGYT
TRBV7-9,ASSLAGGKNIQY
TRBV7-2,ASSLVTGGTYEQY
TRBV7-2,ASSVRQGHSYEQY
TRBV7-9,ASSPDASNTEAF
TRBV9,ASSVEPLNTEAF
TRBV3-1,ASSQETGTGLREAF
TRBV7-2,ASSGNSPLH
TRBV7-9,ASSSGGAFGINTQY
TRBV4-3,ASSRGTGGRYYEQY
TRBV14,ASSQLGRKAF
TRBV12-3/TRBV12-4,ASTVDSYNEQF
TRBV20-1,SADGLSSYEQY
TRBV6-1,ASRTSLTEAF
TRBV18,ASSPPTDTQY
TRBV9,ASSVATTGMRGRQETQY
TRBV18,ASSQNGFLNYGYT
TRBV12-3/TRBV12-4,ASSSNYRVKVEQY
TRBV30,AWSVWRVNTEAF
TRBV2,ASSAGLAGAEEGELF
TRBV11-3,ASRPQSGAGGELF
TRBV29-1,SVDGSIGNTEAF
TRBV29-1,SVEKILNTEAF
TRBV6-6,ASSYSLLQRQGTDGYT
TRBV6-1,ASRDPRESNQPQH
TRBV11-2,ASSLVGGGTYNEQF
TRBV12-3/TRBV12-4,ASSLNQNTGELF
TRBV7-2,ASSLGGAADTQY
TRBV5-4,ASSAGRLQGNTIY
TRBV11-2,ASRRLQGRTEAF
TRBV7-8,ASSPLQGRGTEAF
TRBV11-2,ASSSHQGGSNYGYT